This T cell receptor beta chain was sequenced in a study of T cells in Graves' hyperthyroidism and ophthalmopathy. Regions amplified from RNA transcripts were the TCR beta CDR3 regions. Carried out on the TCR CDR3, a first-round RT-PCR used the HTBI primer set. TCRdb called the multiplex PCR reads again in MiXCR, with one record for every CDR3 protein. This table holds about 580,000 distinct CDR3 sequences, approximately 15% found once. This CDR3 spans 15 amino acids. The V and J ends lost 6 bases and 2 bases, in that order; junction bases with no gene match: 6. Germline CDR1 reads MNHNS; CDR2 reads SASEGT. This clonotype appeared many times. The patients, who ranged from 18 to 65 in age, presented with newly diagnosed hyperthyroidism lasting under 2 months. An approximately 9.4 ml volume of fresh peripheral blood provided the PBMCs.

The sequenced material came from blood. The clonotype originates from a woman in her 30s with Graves' hyperthyroidism that later progressed to Graves' ophthalmopathy. The gene calls are TRBV6-1 and TRBJ2-7, with 11 bases fitting TRBD2. The CDR3 loop is CASRPGLAEAYEQYF. The DNA for the CDR3 is TGTGCCAGCAGGCCGGGACTAGCGGAGGCCTACGAGCAGTACTTC.